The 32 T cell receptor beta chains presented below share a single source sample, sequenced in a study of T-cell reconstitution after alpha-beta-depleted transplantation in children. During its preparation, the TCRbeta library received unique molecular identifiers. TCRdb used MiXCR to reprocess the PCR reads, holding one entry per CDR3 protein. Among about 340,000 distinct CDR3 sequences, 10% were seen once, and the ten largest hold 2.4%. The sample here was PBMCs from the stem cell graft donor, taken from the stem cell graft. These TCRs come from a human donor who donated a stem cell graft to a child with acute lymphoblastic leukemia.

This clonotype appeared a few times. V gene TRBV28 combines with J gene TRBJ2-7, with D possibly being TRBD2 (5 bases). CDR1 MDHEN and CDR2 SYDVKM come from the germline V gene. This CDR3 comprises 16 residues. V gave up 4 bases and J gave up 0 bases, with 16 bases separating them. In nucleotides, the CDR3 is TGTGCCAGCAGTTCCCGAGGGCAGGTCTACTCCTACGAGCAGTACTTC. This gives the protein CASSSRGQVYSYEQYF.

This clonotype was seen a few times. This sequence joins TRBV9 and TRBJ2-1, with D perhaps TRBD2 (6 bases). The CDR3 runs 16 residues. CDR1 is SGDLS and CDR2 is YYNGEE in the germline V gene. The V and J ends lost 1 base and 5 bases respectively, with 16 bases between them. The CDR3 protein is CASSVKPSVGDNEQFF. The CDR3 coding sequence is TGTGCCAGCAGCGTAAAACCTAGCGTTGGGGACAATGAGCAGTTCTTC.

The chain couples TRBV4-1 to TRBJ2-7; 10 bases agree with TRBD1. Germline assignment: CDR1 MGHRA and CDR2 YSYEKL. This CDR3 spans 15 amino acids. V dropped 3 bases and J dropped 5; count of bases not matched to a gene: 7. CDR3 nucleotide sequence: TGCGCCAGCAGCCACCCGGGACAGGGGAAGAACGAGCAGTACTTC. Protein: CASSHPGQGKNEQYF.

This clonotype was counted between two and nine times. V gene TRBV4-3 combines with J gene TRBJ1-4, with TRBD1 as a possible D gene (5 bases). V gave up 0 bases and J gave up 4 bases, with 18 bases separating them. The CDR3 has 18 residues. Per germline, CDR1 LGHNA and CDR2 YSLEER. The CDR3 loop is CASSQDRGGGSVNEKLFF. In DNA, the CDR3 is TGCGCCAGCAGCCAAGATCGCGGCGGGGGTTCGGTTAATGAAAAACTGTTTTTT.

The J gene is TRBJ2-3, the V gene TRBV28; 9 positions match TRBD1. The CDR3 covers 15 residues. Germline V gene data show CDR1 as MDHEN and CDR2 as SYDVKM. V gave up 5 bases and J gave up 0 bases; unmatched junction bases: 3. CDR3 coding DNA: TGTGCCAGCAGTAGGACAGGGGTTAGCACAGATACGCAGTATTTT. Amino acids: CASSRTGVSTDTQYF.

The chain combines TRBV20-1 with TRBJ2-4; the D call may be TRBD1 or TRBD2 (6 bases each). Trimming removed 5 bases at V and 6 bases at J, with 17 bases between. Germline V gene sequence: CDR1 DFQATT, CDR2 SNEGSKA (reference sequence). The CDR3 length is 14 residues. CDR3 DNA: TGCAGTGCTCCGTTGAGGGGGGCTCGAAACATTCAGTACTTC. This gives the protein CSAPLRGARNIQYF.

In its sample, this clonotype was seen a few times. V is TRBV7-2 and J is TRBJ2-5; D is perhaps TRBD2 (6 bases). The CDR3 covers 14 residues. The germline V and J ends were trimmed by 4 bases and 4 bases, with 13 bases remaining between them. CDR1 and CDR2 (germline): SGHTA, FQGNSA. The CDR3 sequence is CASSSFGGSETQYF. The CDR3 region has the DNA TGTGCCAGCAGCTCCTTCGGGGGATCAGAGACCCAGTACTTC.

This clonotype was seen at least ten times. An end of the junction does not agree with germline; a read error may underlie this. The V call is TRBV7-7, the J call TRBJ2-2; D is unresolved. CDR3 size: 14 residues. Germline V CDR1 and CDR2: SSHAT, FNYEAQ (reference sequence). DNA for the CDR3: TGTGCTAGCAGCTTATACGGCACCACCGGGGAGCTGTTTTTT. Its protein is CASSLYGTTGELFF.

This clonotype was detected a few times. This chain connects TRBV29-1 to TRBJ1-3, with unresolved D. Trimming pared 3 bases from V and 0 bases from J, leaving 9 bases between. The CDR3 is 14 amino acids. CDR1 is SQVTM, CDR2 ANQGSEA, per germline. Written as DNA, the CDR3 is TGCAGCGTTGAGCACAGAGTCTCTGGAAACACCATATATTTT. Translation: CSVEHRVSGNTIYF.

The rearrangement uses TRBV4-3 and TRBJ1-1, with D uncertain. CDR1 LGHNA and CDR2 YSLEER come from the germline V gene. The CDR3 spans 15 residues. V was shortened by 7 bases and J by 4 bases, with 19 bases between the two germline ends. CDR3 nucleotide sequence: TGCGCCAGCACCTTTAGTGGGAATGGCTTCACTGAAGCTTTCTTT. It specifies CASTFSGNGFTEAFF.

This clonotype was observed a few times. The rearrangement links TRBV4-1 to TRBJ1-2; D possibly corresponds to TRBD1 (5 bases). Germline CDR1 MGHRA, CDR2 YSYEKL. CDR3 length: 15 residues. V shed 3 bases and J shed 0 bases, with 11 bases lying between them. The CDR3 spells CASSHLAGANYGYTF. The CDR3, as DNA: TGCGCCAGCAGCCATCTCGCGGGGGCTAACTATGGCTACACCTTC.

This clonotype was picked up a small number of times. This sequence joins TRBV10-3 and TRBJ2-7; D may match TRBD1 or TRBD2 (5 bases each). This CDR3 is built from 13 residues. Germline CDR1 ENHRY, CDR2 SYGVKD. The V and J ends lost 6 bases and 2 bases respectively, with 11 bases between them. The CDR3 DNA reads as TGTGCCATCAGCCGGGACCAAACCTACGAGCAGTACTTC. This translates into CAISRDQTYEQYF.

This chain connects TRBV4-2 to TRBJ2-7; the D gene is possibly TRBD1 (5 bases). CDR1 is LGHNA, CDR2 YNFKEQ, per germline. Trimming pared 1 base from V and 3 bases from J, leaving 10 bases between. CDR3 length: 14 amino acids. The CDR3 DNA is TGTGCCAGCAGCCAAGGTCAGGGATACTACGAGCAGTACTTC. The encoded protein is CASSQGQGYYEQYF.

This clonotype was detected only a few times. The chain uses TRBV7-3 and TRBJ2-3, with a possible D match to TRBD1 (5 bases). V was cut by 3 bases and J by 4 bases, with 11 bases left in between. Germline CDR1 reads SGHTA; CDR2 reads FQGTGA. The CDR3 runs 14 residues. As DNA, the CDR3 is TGTGCCAGCAGCTTTGCAGGGTTCGCAGATACGCAGTATTTT. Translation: CASSFAGFADTQYF. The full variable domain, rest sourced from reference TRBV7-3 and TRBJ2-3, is GAGVSQTPSNKVTEKGKYVELRCDPISGHTALYWYRQSLGQGPEFLIYFQGTGAADDSGLPNDRFFAVRPEGSVSTLKIQRTERGDSAVYLCASSFAGFADTQYFGPGTRLTVL.

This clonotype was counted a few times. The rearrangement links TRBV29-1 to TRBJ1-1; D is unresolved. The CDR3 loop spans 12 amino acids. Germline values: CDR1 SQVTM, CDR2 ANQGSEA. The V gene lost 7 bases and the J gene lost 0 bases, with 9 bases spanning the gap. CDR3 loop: CSGEDMNTEAFF. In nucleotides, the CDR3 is TGCAGCGGGGAAGATATGAACACTGAAGCTTTCTTT.

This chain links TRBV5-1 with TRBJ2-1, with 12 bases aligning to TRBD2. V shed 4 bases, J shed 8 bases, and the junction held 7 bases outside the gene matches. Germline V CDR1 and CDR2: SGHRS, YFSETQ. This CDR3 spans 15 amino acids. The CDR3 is CASSVGTSGWDEQFF. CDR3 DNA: TGCGCCAGCAGCGTCGGGACTAGCGGGTGGGATGAGCAGTTCTTC.

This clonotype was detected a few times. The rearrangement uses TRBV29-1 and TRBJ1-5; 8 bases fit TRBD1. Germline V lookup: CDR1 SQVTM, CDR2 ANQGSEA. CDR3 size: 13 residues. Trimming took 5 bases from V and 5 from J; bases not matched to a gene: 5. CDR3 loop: CSVWETGDQPQHF. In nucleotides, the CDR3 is TGCAGCGTTTGGGAGACAGGGGATCAGCCCCAGCATTTT.

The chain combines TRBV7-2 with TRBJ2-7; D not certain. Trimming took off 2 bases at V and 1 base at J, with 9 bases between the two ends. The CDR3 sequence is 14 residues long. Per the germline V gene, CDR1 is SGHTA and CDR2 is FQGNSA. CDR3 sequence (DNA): TGTGCCAGCAGCTTATCGTACAGTTCCTACGAGCAGTACTTC. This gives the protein CASSLSYSSYEQYF.

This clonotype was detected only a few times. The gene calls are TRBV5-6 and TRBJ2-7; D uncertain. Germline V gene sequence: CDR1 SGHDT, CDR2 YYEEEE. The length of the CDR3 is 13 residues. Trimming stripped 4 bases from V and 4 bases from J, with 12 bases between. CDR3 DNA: TGTGCCAGCAGCCCCCCAGACCCGTACGAGCAGTACTTC. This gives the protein CASSPPDPYEQYF.

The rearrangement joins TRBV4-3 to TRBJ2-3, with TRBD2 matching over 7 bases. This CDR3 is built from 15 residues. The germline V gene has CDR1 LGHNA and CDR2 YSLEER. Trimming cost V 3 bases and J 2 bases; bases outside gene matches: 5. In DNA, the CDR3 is TGCGCCAGCAGCCATCCTAGCGGTAACACAGATACGCAGTATTTT. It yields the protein CASSHPSGNTDTQYF.

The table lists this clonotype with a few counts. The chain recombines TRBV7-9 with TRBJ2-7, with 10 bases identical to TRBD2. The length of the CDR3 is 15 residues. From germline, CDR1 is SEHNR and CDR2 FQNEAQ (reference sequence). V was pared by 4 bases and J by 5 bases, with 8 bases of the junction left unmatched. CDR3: CASSWASGSPDEQYF. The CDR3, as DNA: TGTGCCAGCAGCTGGGCTAGCGGGAGTCCCGACGAGCAGTACTTC.

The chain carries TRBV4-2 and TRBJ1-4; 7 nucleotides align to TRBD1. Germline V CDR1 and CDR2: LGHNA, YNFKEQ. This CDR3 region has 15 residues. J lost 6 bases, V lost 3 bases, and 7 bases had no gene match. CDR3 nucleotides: TGTGCCAGCAGCCAGAGAGGACAGGCGGATGAAAAACTGTTTTTT. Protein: CASSQRGQADEKLFF.

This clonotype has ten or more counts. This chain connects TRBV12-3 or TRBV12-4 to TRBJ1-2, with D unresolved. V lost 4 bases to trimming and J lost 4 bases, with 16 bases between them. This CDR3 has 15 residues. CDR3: CASSSSDDNAYGYTF. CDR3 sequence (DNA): TGTGCCAGCAGTTCCTCCGACGACAACGCCTATGGCTACACCTTC.

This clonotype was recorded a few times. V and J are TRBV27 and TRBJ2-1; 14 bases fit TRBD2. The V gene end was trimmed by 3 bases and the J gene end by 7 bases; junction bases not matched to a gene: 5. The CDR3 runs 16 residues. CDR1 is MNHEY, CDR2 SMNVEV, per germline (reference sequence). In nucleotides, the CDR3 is TGTGCCAGCAGTTTGGAGGGGACTAGCGGGAGAAATGAGCAGTTCTTC. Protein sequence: CASSLEGTSGRNEQFF.

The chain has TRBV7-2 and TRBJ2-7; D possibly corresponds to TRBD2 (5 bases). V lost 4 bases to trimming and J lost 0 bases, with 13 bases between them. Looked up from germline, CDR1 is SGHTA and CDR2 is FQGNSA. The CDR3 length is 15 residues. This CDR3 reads CASSSLLETSYEQYF. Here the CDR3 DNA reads TGTGCCAGCAGCTCCCTACTAGAAACCTCCTACGAGCAGTACTTC.

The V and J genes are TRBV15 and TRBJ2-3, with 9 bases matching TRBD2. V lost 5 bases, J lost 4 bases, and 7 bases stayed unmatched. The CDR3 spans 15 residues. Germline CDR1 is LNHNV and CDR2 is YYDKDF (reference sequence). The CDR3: CATSWRREGPDTQYF. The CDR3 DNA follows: TGTGCCACCAGCTGGCGGCGGGAGGGCCCAGATACGCAGTATTTT.

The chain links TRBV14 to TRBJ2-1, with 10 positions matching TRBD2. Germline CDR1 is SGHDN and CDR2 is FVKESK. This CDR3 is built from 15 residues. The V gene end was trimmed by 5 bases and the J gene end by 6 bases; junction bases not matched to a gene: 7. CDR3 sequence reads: CASSAGTSVSNEQFF. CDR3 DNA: TGTGCCAGCAGCGCCGGGACTAGCGTGTCCAATGAGCAGTTCTTC.

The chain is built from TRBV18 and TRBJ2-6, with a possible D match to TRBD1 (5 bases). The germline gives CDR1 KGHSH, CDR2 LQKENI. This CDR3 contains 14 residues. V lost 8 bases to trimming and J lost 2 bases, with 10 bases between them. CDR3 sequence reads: CASTSGTGANVLTF. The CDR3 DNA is TGTGCCAGCACGTCAGGGACTGGGGCCAACGTCCTGACTTTC. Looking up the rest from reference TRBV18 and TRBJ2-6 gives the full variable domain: NAGVMQNPRHLVRRRGQEARLRCSPMKGHSHVYWYRQLPEEGLKFMVYLQKENIIDESGMPKERFSAEFPKEGPSILRIQQVVRGDSAAYFCASTSGTGANVLTFGAGSRLTVL.

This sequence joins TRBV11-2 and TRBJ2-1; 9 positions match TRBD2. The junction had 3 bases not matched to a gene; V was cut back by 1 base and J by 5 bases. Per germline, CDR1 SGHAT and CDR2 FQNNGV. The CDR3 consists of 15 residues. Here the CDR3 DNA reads TGTGCCAGCAGCTTAGGTGCGGGAGGGAACAATGAGCAGTTCTTC. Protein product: CASSLGAGGNNEQFF.

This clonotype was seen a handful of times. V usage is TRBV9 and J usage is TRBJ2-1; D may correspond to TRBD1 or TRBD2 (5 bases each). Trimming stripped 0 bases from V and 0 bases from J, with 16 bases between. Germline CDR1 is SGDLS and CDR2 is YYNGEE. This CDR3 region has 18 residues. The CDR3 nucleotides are TGTGCCAGCAGCGTAGCGCAAGGGGTAGGGAGCTCCTACAATGAGCAGTTCTTC. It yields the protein CASSVAQGVGSSYNEQFF.

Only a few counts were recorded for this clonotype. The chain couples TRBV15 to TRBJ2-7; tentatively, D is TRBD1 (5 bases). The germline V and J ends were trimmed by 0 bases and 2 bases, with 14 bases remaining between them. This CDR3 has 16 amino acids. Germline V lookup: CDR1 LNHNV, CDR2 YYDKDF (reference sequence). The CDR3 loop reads CATSRDVAVGPYEQYF. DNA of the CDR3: TGTGCCACCAGCAGAGATGTGGCAGTGGGGCCCTACGAGCAGTACTTC.

CDR3 coding DNA: TGTGCCAGCAGCGTAGGGGGGGGAGCGGGAGCCTACGAGCAGTACTTC. It specifies CASSVGGGAGAYEQYF. The chain combines TRBV9 with TRBJ2-7; TRBD2 aligns across 8 bases. V lost 0 bases to trimming and J lost 2 bases; unmatched junction nucleotides: 7. The CDR3 contains 16 residues. In germline, CDR1 is SGDLS, CDR2 YYNGEE.